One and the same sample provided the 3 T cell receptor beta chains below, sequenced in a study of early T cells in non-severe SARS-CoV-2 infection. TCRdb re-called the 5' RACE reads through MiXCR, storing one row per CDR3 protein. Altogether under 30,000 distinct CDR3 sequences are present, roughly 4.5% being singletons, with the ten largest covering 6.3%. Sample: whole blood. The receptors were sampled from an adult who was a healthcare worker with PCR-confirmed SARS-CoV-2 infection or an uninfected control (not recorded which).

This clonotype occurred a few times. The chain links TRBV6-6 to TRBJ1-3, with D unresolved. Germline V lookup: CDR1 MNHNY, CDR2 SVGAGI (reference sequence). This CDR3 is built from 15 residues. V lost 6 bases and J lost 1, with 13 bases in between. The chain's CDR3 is CASSGLTVSGNTIYF. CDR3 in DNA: TGTGCCAGCAGCGGTCTCACCGTTTCTGGAAACACCATATATTTT.

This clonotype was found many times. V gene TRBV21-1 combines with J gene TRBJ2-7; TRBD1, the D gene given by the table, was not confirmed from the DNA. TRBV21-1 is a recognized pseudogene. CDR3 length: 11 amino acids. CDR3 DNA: TGTGCCAGCAGCTCAGGGATCGGGCAGTACTTC. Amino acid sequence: CASSSGIGQYF.

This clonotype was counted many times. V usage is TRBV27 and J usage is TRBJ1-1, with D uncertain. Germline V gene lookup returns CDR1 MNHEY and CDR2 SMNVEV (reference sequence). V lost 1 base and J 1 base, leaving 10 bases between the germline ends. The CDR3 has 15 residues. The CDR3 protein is CASSLFGVANTEAFF. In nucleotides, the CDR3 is TGTGCCAGCAGTTTATTTGGGGTTGCGAACACTGAAGCTTTCTTT.